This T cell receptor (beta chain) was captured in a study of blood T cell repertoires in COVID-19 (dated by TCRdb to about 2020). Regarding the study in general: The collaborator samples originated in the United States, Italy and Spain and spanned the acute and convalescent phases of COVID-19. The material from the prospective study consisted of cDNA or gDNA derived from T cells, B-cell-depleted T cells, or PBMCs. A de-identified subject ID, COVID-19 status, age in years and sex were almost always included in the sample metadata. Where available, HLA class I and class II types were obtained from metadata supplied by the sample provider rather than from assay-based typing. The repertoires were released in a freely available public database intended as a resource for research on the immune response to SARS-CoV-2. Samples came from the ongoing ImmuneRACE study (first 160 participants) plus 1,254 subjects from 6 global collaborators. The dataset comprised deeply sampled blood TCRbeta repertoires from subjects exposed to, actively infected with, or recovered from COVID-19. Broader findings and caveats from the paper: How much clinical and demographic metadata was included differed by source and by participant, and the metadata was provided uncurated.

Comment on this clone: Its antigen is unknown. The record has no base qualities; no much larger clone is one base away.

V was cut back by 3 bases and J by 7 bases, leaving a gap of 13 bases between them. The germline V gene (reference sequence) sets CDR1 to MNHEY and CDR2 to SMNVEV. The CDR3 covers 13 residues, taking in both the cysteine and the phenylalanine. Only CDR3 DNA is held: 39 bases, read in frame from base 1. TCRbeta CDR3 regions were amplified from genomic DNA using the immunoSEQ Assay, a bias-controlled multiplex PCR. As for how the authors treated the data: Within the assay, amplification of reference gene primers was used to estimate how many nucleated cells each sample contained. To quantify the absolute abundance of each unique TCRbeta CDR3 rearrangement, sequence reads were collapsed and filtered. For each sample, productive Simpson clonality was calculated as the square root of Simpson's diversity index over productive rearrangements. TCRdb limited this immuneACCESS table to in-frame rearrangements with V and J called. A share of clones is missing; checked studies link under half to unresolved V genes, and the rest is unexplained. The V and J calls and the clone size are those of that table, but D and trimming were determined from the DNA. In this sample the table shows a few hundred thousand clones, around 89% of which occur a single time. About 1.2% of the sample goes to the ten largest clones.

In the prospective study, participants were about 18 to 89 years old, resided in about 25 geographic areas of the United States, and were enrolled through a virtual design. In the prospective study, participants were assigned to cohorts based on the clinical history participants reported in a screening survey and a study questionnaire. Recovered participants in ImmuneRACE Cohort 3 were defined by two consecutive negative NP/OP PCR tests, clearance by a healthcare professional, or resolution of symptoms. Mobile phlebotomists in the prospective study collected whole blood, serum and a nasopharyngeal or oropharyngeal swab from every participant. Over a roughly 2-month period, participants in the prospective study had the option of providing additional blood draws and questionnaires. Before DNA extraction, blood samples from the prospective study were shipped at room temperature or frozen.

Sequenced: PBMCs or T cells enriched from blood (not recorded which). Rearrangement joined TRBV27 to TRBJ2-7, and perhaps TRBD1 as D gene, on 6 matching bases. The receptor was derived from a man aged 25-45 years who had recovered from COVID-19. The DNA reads TGTGCCAGCAGTTTTACAGGGTTTGGGGAGCAGTACTTC. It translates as CASSFTGFGEQYF.